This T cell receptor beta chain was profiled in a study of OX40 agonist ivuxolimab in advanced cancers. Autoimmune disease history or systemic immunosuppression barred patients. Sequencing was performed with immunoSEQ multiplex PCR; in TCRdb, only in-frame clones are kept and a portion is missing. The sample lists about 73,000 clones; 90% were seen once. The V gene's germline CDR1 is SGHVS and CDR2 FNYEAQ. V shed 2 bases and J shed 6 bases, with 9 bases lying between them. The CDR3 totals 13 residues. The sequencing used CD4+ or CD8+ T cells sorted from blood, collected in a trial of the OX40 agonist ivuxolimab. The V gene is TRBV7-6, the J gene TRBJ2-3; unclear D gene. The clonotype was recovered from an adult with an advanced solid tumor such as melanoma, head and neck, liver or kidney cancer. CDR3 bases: TGTGCCAGCAGCTTACGGTCACAGGATACGCAGTATTTT. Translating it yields CASSLRSQDTQYF.